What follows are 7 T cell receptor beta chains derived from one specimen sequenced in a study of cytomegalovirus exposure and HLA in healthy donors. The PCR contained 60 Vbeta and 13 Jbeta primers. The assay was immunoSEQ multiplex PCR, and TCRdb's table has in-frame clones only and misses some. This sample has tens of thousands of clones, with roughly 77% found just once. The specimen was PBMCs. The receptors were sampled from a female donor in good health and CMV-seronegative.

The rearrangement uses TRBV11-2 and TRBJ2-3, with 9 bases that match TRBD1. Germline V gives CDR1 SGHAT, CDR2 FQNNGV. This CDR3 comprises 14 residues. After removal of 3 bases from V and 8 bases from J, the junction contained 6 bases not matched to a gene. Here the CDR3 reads CASSLGDRAGTQYF. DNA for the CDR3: TGTGCCAGCAGCTTGGGGGACAGGGCGGGTACGCAGTATTTT.

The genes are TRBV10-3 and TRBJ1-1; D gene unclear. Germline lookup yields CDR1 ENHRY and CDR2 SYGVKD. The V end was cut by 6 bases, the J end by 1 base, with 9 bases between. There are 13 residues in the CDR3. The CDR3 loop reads CAIRDDKNTEAFF. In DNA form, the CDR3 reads TGTGCCATCAGGGATGACAAGAACACTGAAGCTTTCTTT.

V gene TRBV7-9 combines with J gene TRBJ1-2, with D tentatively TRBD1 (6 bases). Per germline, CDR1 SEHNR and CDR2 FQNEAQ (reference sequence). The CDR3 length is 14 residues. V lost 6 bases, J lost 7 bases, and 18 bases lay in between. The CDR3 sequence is CASSSQGTVGGYTF. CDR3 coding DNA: TGTGCCAGCAGTTCACAGGGTACCGTGGGTGGCTACACCTTC.

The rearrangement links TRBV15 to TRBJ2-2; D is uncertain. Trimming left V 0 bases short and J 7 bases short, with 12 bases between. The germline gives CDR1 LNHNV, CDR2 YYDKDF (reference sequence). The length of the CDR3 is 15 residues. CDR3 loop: CATSRDKRRNGELFF. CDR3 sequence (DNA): TGTGCCACCAGCAGAGATAAGCGTCGGAACGGGGAGCTGTTTTTT. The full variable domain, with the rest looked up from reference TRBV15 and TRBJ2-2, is DAMVIQNPRYQVTQFGKPVTLSCSQTLNHNVMYWYQQKSSQAPKLLFHYYDKDFNNEADTPDNFQSRRPNTSFCFLDIRSPGLGDTAMYLCATSRDKRRNGELFFGEGSRLTVL.

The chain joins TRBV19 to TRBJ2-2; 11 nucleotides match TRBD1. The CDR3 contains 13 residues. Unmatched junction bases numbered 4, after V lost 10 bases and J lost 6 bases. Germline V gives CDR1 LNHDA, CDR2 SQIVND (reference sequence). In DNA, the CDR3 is TGTGCCACCCAGGGACAGGGGGCCGGGGAGCTGTTTTTT. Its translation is CATQGQGAGELFF. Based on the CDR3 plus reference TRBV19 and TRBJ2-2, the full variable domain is DGGITQSPKYLFRKEGQNVTLSCEQNLNHDAMYWYRQDPGQGLRLIYYSQIVNDFQKGDIAEGYSVSREKKESFPLTVTSAQKNPTAFYLCATQGQGAGELFFGEGSRLTVL.

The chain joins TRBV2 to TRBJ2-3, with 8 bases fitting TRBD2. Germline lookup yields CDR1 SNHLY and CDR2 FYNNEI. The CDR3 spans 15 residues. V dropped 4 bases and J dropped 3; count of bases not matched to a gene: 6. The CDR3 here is CASSGGLDGTDTQYF. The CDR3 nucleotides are TGTGCCAGCAGTGGGGGACTAGATGGTACAGATACGCAGTATTTT.

The CDR3 DNA is TGTGCCAGCAGCGTGGGACAGGCGAGCTCCTACGAGCAGTACTTC. Its protein product is CASSVGQASSYEQYF. The chain uses TRBV5-6 and TRBJ2-7; 8 bases are a match to TRBD1. From germline, CDR1 is SGHDT and CDR2 YYEEEE. The CDR3 covers 15 residues. The junction had 6 bases not matched to a gene; V was cut back by 4 bases and J by 0 bases.